This T cell receptor beta chain was found in a study of post-analysis software for immune sequencing data. Study-level information: Secondary progressive, relapsing-remitting and progressive-relapsing multiple sclerosis were among the included disease courses. Study-wide points: F measure showed strong co-clustering of same-batch samples. Significantly decreased normalized Chao1 diversity was recorded for multiple sclerosis patients relative to controls. The five TRBV segments detected at higher frequency in patients than in controls included TRBV5-6, TRBV5-1 and TRBV20-1.

The library was made from cDNA and included unique molecular identifiers. The yield from roughly 1 to 10 million T cells was roughly 0.5 million cDNA molecules in total. A single record per CDR3 protein comes from TCRdb applying MiXCR to the PCR reads. The top ten clones hold roughly 12% of a sample with about 400,000 distinct CDR3 sequences, about a third of them seen once. Notes on this clonotype: Its antigen is undetermined.

Germline CDR1 LGHNT, CDR2 FRNRAP. CDR3 length: 13 residues. Trimming stripped 3 bases from V and 8 bases from J, with 13 bases between. Sample: blood. This clonotype was sampled from a girl aged 10-17 years with multiple sclerosis. The chain uses TRBV12-5 and TRBJ1-2; D is uncertain. In DNA form, the CDR3 reads TGTGCTAGTGGTTTAACGGAATTTGGAGGCTACACCTTC. Encoded protein: CASGLTEFGGYTF. Based on the CDR3 plus reference TRBV12-5 and TRBJ1-2, the full variable domain is DARVTQTPRHKVTEMGQEVTMRCQPILGHNTVFWYRQTMMQGLELLAYFRNRAPLDDSGMPKDRFSAEMPDATLATLKIQPSEPRDSAVYFCASGLTEFGGYTFGSGTRLTVV.